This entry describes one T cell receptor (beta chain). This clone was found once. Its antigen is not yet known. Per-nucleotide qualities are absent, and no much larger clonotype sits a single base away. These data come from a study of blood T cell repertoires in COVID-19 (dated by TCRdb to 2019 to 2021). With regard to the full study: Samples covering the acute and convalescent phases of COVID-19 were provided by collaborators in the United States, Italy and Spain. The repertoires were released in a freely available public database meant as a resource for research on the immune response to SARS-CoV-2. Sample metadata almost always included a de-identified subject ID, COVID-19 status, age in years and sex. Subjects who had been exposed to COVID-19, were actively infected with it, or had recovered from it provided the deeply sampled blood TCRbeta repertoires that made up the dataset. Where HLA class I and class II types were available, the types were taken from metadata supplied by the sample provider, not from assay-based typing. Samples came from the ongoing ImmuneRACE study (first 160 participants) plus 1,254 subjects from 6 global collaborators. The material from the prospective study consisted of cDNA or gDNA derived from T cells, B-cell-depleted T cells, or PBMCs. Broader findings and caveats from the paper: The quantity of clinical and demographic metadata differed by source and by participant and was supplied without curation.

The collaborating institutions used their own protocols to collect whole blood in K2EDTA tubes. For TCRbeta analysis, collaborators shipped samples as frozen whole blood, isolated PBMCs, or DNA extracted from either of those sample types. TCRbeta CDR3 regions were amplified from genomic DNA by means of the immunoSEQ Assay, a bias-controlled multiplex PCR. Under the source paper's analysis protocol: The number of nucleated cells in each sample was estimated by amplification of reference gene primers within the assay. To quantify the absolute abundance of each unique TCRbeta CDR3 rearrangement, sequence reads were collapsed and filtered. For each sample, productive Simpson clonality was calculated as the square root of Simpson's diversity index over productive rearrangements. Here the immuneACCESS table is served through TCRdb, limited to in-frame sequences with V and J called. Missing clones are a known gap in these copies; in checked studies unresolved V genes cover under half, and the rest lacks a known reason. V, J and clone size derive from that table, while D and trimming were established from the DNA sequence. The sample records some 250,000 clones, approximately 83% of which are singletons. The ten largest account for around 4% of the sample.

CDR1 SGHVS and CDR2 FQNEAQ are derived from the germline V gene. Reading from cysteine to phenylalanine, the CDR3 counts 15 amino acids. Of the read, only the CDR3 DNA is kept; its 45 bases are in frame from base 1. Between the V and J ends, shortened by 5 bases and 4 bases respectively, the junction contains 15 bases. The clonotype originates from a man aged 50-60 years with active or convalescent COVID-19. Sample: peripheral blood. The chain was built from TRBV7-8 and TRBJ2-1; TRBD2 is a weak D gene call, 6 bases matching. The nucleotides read TGTGCCAGCAGCCCCCGGGCGGGGATGTACAATGAGCAGTTCTTC. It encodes CASSPRAGMYNEQFF.